Below are 19 T cell receptor beta chains sequenced from a single sample in a study of blood T cell repertoires in COVID-19. Repertoires were generated with immunoSEQ multiplex PCR, while TCRdb's copy carries only in-frame clones and drops some. The table has 310,000 or so clones, around 90% seen once. Sequencing input: peripheral blood. These receptors all stem from a man between 18 and 29 years old who had recovered from COVID-19.

CDR3 loop: CASSQDSSGGKNEQFF. CDR3 DNA: TGTGCCAGCAGCCAAGATTCGAGCGGGGGGAAGAATGAGCAGTTCTTC. The gene calls are TRBV3-1 (or the pseudogene TRBV3-2) and TRBJ2-1, with 9 bases lining up with TRBD2. The CDR3 is 16 amino acids. V trimming: 0 bases; J trimming: 7 bases; junction bases outside the gene matches: 7. Germline values: CDR1 LGHDT, CDR2 YNNKEL (reference sequence).

This chain joins TRBV6-5 and TRBJ1-1; D gene unclear. The germline V gene has CDR1 MNHEY and CDR2 SVGAGI. This CDR3 region has 14 residues. V lost 2 bases and J lost 1, with 8 bases in between. In nucleotides, the CDR3 is TGTGCCAGCAGTTACGGGCAGGAGAACACTGAAGCTTTCTTT. Protein sequence: CASSYGQENTEAFF.

The chain employs TRBV12-2 and TRBJ2-7; TRBD2 is the table's D call, not checked against the DNA. TRBV12-2 is described as a pseudogene. The CDR3 contains 14 residues. The CDR3 loop is CASRLGGTSYEQYF. In nucleotides, the CDR3 is TGTGCAAGTCGCTTAGGCGGAACCTCCTACGAGCAGTACTTC.

The genes are TRBV7-8 and TRBJ2-6; unclear D gene. The CDR3 runs to 19 residues. Trimming left V 6 bases short and J 2 bases short, with 23 bases between. Germline V lookup: CDR1 SGHVS, CDR2 FQNEAQ. This CDR3 reads CASRHSYVLETAGANVLTF. The CDR3 region has the DNA TGTGCCAGCAGACACAGCTATGTTCTGGAAACGGCTGGGGCCAACGTCCTGACTTTC. Filled out from reference TRBV7-8 and TRBJ2-6, the complete variable domain reads GAGVSQSPRYKVAKRGQDVALRCDPISGHVSLFWYQQALGQGPEFLTYFQNEAQLDKSGLPSDRFFAERPEGSVSTLKIQRTQQEDSAVYLCASRHSYVLETAGANVLTFGAGSRLTVL.

The chain joins TRBV19 to TRBJ2-1, with 13 bases matching TRBD2. V lost 7 bases to trimming and J lost 1 base; unmatched junction nucleotides: 4. Germline CDR1 reads LNHDA; CDR2 reads SQIVND (reference sequence). This CDR3 contains 16 residues. The CDR3 loop reads CASTRLAGGSYNEQFF. In DNA, the CDR3 is TGTGCCAGTACCAGACTAGCGGGGGGTTCCTACAATGAGCAGTTCTTC.

The genes are TRBV9 and TRBJ2-7; D possibly corresponds to TRBD2 (6 bases). V lost 4 bases, J lost 2 bases, and 16 bases lay in between. This CDR3 is 15 amino acids long. Germline V gene data show CDR1 as SGDLS and CDR2 as YYNGEE. In DNA, the CDR3 is TGTGCCAGCAGCCTCGACGGCGGGAACACCTACGAGCAGTACTTC. Translation gives CASSLDGGNTYEQYF. Variable domain in full (rest from reference TRBV9 and TRBJ2-7): DSGVTQTPKHLITATGQRVTLRCSPRSGDLSVYWYQQSLDQGLQFLIQYYNGEERAKGNILERFSAQQFPDLHSELNLSSLELGDSALYFCASSLDGGNTYEQYFGPGTRLTVT.

The CDR3 DNA reads as TGTGCCAGCAGTTACCTGCGGGGTCTCACAGATACGCAGTATTTT. The encoded protein is CASSYLRGLTDTQYF. The chain uses TRBV6-6 and TRBJ2-3, with D perhaps TRBD2 (6 bases). Trimming removed 2 bases at V and 2 bases at J, with 11 bases between. In germline, CDR1 is MNHNY, CDR2 SVGAGI (reference sequence). The CDR3 totals 15 residues.

The gene calls are TRBV29-1 and TRBJ2-1, with 11 bases that match TRBD1. V trimming: 4 bases; J trimming: 7 bases; junction bases outside the gene matches: 3. The germline V gene has CDR1 SQVTM and CDR2 ANQGSEA. This CDR3 is 13 amino acids long. CDR3 bases: TGCAGCGTTGTAAGGGACAGGGGGAATGAGCAGTTCTTC. Its protein product is CSVVRDRGNEQFF.

The chain's CDR3 is CASSTSTQKPLHF. Here the CDR3 DNA reads TGTGCCAGCAGTACCTCGACACAAAAACCCCTCCACTTT. The V gene is TRBV27, the J gene TRBJ1-6, with D unresolved. CDR3 length: 13 amino acids. CDR1 MNHEY and CDR2 SMNVEV come from the germline V gene (reference sequence). Trimming cost V 5 bases and J 12 bases, with 14 bases left between them.

The count of this clone is one. The chain joins TRBV14 to TRBJ2-3; TRBD2 matches at 11 bases. J was trimmed by 3 bases and V by 4 bases; bases with no gene match: 6. There are 16 residues in the CDR3. Germline CDR1 is SGHDN and CDR2 is FVKESK. CDR3 in DNA: TGTGCCAGCAGCCCTTATAGCGGGGGGGAAACAGATACGCAGTATTTT. Amino acids: CASSPYSGGETDTQYF.

This clone was seen only once. This chain uses TRBV18 with TRBJ1-1; the D is unclear. V lost 0 bases and J 1 base, leaving 9 bases between the germline ends. The germline V gene has CDR1 KGHSH and CDR2 LQKENI. The CDR3 is 15 amino acids. This CDR3 is CASSPPVRQNTEAFF. DNA of the CDR3: TGTGCCAGCTCACCACCGGTGAGGCAGAACACTGAAGCTTTCTTT.

As DNA, the CDR3 is TGCGCCAGCAGCTTGGCCCCCCAGGGCTATGGCTACACCTTC. It translates to CASSLAPQGYGYTF. V is TRBV5-1 and J is TRBJ1-2; D is possibly TRBD1 (5 bases). CDR1 and CDR2 from the germline V gene are SGHRS and YFSETQ. The V end was cut by 0 bases, the J end by 4 bases, with 10 bases between. The CDR3 sequence is 14 residues long.

The J gene is TRBJ1-1, the V gene TRBV7-9, with 7 bases that match TRBD1. Germline-derived CDR1 and CDR2 are SEHNR and FQNEAQ (reference sequence). V dropped 9 bases and J dropped 0; count of bases not matched to a gene: 13. This CDR3 is 16 amino acids long. CDR3 region: CASSPGTDGMNTEAFF. In nucleotides, the CDR3 is TGTGCCAGTAGTCCCGGGACAGACGGAATGAACACTGAAGCTTTCTTT.

CDR3 protein: CASSIQFVRGPNEAFF. The CDR3, as DNA: TGTGCCAGTAGTATACAGTTCGTTCGGGGTCCAAATGAAGCTTTCTTT. The chain links TRBV19 to TRBJ1-1; D is undetermined. Trimming left V 2 bases short and J 7 bases short, with 20 bases between. The CDR3 runs to 16 residues. The germline gives CDR1 LNHDA, CDR2 SQIVND (reference sequence).

This chain joins TRBV19 and TRBJ2-2; no clear D. Trimming took off 0 bases at V and 4 bases at J, with 6 bases between the two ends. CDR3 length equals 14 residues. CDR1 LNHDA and CDR2 SQIVND come from the germline V gene (reference sequence). In DNA form, the CDR3 reads TGTGCCAGTAGTATAGAACAGAGCACCGGGGAGCTGTTTTTT. Its protein is CASSIEQSTGELFF.

This rearrangement joins TRBV11-3 to TRBJ2-1; D remains unclear. This CDR3 has 15 amino acids. Per germline, CDR1 SGHNT and CDR2 YENEEA. The V end was cut by 8 bases, the J end by 3 bases, with 17 bases between. CDR3 in amino acids: CASSLGASRYNEQFF. The CDR3 DNA reads TGTGCCAGCTCCCTTGGAGCTAGTCGCTACAATGAGCAGTTCTTC.

V and J are TRBV6-5 and TRBJ1-6; 7 nucleotides align to TRBD1. CDR3 length: 13 residues. Germline-derived CDR1 and CDR2 are MNHEY and SVGAGI. V lost 8 bases and J lost 7; bases outside the gene matches: 5. CDR3 amino acids: CASWGRGNSPLHF. CDR3 bases: TGTGCCAGCTGGGGCAGGGGGAATTCACCCCTCCACTTT.

This clone was seen a single time. CDR3 region: CASSRGSGGTEAFF. DNA for the CDR3: TGCGCCAGCAGCCGGGGGTCCGGGGGGACTGAAGCTTTCTTT. The gene calls are TRBV4-1 and TRBJ1-1, with D perhaps matching TRBD1 (5 bases). CDR1 and CDR2 from the germline V gene are MGHRA and YSYEKL. The CDR3 covers 14 residues. V lost 4 bases and J 5 bases, leaving 14 bases between the germline ends.

J is TRBJ1-1 and V is TRBV19, with 7 bases identical to TRBD1. Germline V gives CDR1 LNHDA, CDR2 SQIVND (reference sequence). With V trimmed by 7 bases and J by 0 bases, 5 bases remained unmatched. The CDR3 totals 14 residues. This CDR3 is CASTLGQLNTEAFF. CDR3 nucleotides: TGTGCCAGTACTTTGGGACAGTTGAACACTGAAGCTTTCTTT.